This T cell receptor (beta chain) was recorded in a study of monozygotic twins with inflammatory bowel disease. Study-wide findings and caveats: Repertoire similarity did not separate concordant from discordant twins, possibly from limited power. Cells of different T cell subtypes could not be told apart.

Eight distinct reactions (per sample) were used to make the cDNA. TCRdb re-called the 5' RACE reads and shows each CDR3 protein once, DNA omitted. The table counts approximately 400,000 distinct CDR3 sequences; more than 2% lies in the top ten. Germline V gene sequence: CDR1 DFQATT, CDR2 SNEGSKA (reference sequence). This CDR3 has 14 residues. In the case of this clonotype: What it binds is unknown.

The receptor was derived from a human donor with ulcerative colitis or Crohn's disease, or a healthy co-twin of an affected twin (not recorded which). The chain recombines TRBV20-1 with TRBJ2-7; absent DNA, TCRdb's TRBD1 call cannot be checked. The source material was blood. CDR3 sequence reads: CSASIQGNSYEQYF.